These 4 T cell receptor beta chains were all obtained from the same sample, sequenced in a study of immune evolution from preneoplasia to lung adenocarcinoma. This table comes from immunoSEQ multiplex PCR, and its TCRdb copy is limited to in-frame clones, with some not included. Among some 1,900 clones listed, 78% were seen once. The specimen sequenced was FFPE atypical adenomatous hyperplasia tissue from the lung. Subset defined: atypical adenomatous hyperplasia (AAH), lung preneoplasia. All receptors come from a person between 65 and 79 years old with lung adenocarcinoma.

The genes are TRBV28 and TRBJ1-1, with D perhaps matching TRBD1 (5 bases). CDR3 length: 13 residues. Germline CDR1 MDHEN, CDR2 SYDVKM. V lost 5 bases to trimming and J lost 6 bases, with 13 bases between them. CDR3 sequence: CASSVRGAAEAFF. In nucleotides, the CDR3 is TGTGCCAGCAGTGTCCGTGGGGCTGCTGAAGCTTTCTTT.

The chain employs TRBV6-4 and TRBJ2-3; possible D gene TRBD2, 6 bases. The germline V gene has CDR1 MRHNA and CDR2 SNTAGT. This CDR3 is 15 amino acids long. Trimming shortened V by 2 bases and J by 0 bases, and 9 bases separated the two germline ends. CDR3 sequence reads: CASSDGGSSTDTQYF. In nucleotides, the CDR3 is TGTGCCAGCAGTGACGGAGGGAGTAGCACAGATACGCAGTATTTT.

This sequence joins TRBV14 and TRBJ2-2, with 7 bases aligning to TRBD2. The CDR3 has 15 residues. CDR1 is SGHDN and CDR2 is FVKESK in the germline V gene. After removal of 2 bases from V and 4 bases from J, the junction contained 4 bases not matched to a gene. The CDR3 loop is CASSQTRGSTGELFF. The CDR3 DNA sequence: TGTGCCAGCAGCCAAACCCGCGGGAGCACCGGGGAGCTGTTTTTT.

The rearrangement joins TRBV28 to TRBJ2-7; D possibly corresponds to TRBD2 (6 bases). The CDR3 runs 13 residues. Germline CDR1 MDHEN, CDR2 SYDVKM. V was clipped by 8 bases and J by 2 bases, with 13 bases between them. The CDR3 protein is CASRLAAAYEQYF. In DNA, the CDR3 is TGTGCCAGCCGCTTAGCGGCAGCCTACGAGCAGTACTTC.